This T cell receptor (beta chain) was sequenced in a study of T cell changes during pregnancy in multiple sclerosis. Relative to its sample, this clone is medium-sized (0.01 to 0.1%). Some clones are missing from TCRdb's copy, which holds only in-frame ones; the method was immunoSEQ multiplex PCR. The repertoire holds approximately 48,000 clones, with around 94% as singletons. The receptor was isolated from a female donor with multiple sclerosis, enrolled in a pregnancy study. Source: CD8+ T cells from peripheral blood mononuclear cells, taken before pregnancy.

The CDR3 DNA reads TGCGCCAGCAGCCCTTCGGGATTCAACTACGAGCAGTACTTC. Translated, it gives CASSPSGFNYEQYF. V gene TRBV4-1 combines with J gene TRBJ2-7; a possible D gene is TRBD2 (5 bases). CDR3 size: 14 residues. Trimming took off 4 bases at V and 3 bases at J, with 13 bases between the two ends. Germline lookup yields CDR1 MGHRA and CDR2 YSYEKL.